The present TCR beta chain was sequenced within a study of CD8+ T cells in alopecia areata. Study in general: It was oral tofacitinib, at 5 to 10 mg twice daily, that treated patients received. Points from the study as a whole: Mice showed TCR sharing more clearly than patients did, possibly owing to HLA.

This clone appeared a few times. Its antigen is not known. The sequencing template was cDNA reverse transcribed from extracted RNA. TCRdb keeps only in-frame clones here, not all; method: immunoSEQ multiplex PCR. This table holds 140,000 to 150,000 clones, about 47% found once. Those with alopecia areata gave lesional scalp punch biopsies and peripheral blood. The receptor comes from a human donor with alopecia areata. Sequenced here: CD4+ T cells sorted from blood, sampled at week 0.

CDR3 sequence reads: CASSGNRYGYTF. CDR3 nucleotide sequence: TGTGCCAGCAGTGGGAACAGATATGGCTACACCTTC. This chain joins TRBV25-1 and TRBJ1-2; D gene unclear. V lost 4 bases and J lost 5, with 8 bases in between. This CDR3 has 12 residues. Germline values: CDR1 MGHDK, CDR2 SYGVNS.